This entry lists 26 T cell receptor beta chains sequenced from one sample in a study of OX40 agonist ivuxolimab in advanced cancers. Clones were read by immunoSEQ multiplex PCR, and TCRdb kept only the in-frame ones, dropping some. Of approximately 40,000 clones in the sample, over 75% are singletons; the top ten hold approximately 20%. The starting material was CD4+ or CD8+ T cells sorted from blood, obtained in a trial of the OX40 agonist ivuxolimab. Receptors were obtained from an adult with an advanced solid tumor such as melanoma, head and neck, liver or kidney cancer.

The V call is TRBV4-1, the J call TRBJ2-3; 8 bases line up with TRBD1. The CDR3 spans 15 residues. V dropped 5 bases and J dropped 2; count of bases not matched to a gene: 6. Looked up from germline, CDR1 is MGHRA and CDR2 is YSYEKL. In nucleotides, the CDR3 is TGCGCCAGCAGCAATCGACAGGGGTACACAGATACGCAGTATTTT. This gives the protein CASSNRQGYTDTQYF.

The V gene is TRBV6-1, the J gene TRBJ2-1, with D unclear. The length of the CDR3 is 12 residues. The germline gives CDR1 MNHNS, CDR2 SASEGT. Between the trimmed V and J ends, which lost 3 bases and 8 bases, there was a span of 8 bases. CDR3 DNA sequence: TGTGCCAGCAGTGAGAGCAGAGATGAGCAGTTCTTC. This sequence encodes CASSESRDEQFF.

The J gene is TRBJ1-2, the V gene TRBV4-3; D ambiguous. The germline V gene encodes CDR1 LGHNA and CDR2 YSLEER. The CDR3 runs 14 residues. V was pared by 1 base and J by 6 bases, with 12 bases between. CDR3 amino acids: CASSQVAGMDGYTF. The CDR3 nucleotides are TGCGCCAGCAGCCAAGTGGCGGGGATGGATGGCTACACCTTC.

V and J are TRBV6-4 and TRBJ2-7, with a tentative D call TRBD2 (6 bases). The CDR3 runs to 13 residues. Germline loops: CDR1 MRHNA, CDR2 SNTAGT. The V end was cut by 3 bases, the J end by 5 bases, with 11 bases between. The CDR3 DNA follows: TGTGCCAGCAGTGAAAGACTAGGGGACGAGCAGTACTTC. It yields the protein CASSERLGDEQYF.

This rearrangement joins TRBV2 to TRBJ2-7; TRBD1 agrees at 7 bases. The CDR3 runs 14 residues. Germline V gives CDR1 SNHLY, CDR2 FYNNEI. The ends lost 8 bases at V and 3 bases at J; junction bases unmatched: 10. DNA of the CDR3: TGTGCCAGCTGGACAGGTTTAGGATACTACGAGCAGTACTTC. Translation: CASWTGLGYYEQYF.

The chain links TRBV7-9 to TRBJ2-1; D might be TRBD1 or TRBD2, each matching 5 bases. Germline-derived CDR1 and CDR2 are SEHNR and FQNEAQ (reference sequence). V shed 0 bases and J shed 4 bases, with 7 bases lying between them. The CDR3 has 14 residues. The CDR3 protein is CASSLAGGYNEQFF. CDR3 bases: TGTGCCAGCAGCTTAGCTGGGGGATACAATGAGCAGTTCTTC.

CDR3 sequence reads: CASSFRGSQETQYF. The CDR3 DNA reads as TGTGCCAGCTCATTTCGGGGCAGCCAAGAGACCCAGTACTTC. This chain connects TRBV27 to TRBJ2-5, with D perhaps assigned TRBD1 or TRBD2 (5 bases each). Germline CDR1 and CDR2: MNHEY and SMNVEV (reference sequence). V was pared by 8 bases and J by 1 base, with 14 bases between. The CDR3 totals 14 residues.

The chain is built from TRBV6-4 and TRBJ2-1; a possible D gene is TRBD2 (6 bases). Germline-derived CDR1 and CDR2 are MRHNA and SNTAGT. V lost 6 bases, J lost 6 bases, and 18 bases lay in between. The CDR3 loop spans 15 amino acids. The CDR3 bases are TGTGCCAGCAGCATCAATGGGCTAGCGCGCAATGAGCAGTTCTTC. Amino acids: CASSINGLARNEQFF.

This clone turned up a few times. CDR3: CSALTGGGYEQYF. CDR3 nucleotides: TGCAGCGCCCTGACAGGGGGTGGCTACGAGCAGTACTTC. The chain combines TRBV29-1 with TRBJ2-7; 9 bases map to TRBD1. Germline assignment: CDR1 SQVTM and CDR2 ANQGSEA. V lost 7 bases to trimming and J lost 3 bases; unmatched junction nucleotides: 7. This CDR3 is 13 amino acids long.

The genes are TRBV4-3 and TRBJ2-7, with D perhaps being TRBD1 or TRBD2 (6 bases each). Germline CDR1 reads LGHNA; CDR2 reads YSLEER. CDR3 size: 15 residues. V dropped 1 base and J dropped 4 bases, with 14 bases sitting between them. DNA of the CDR3: TGCGCCAGCAGCCAAGTTAGGGGGGCGGCATACGAGCAGTACTTC. Its protein product is CASSQVRGAAYEQYF.

This clone came up a few times. J is TRBJ1-2 and V is TRBV19; TRBD1 matches at 10 bases. The CDR3 runs to 14 residues. From germline, CDR1 is LNHDA and CDR2 SQIVND (reference sequence). V lost 5 bases and J lost 7; bases outside the gene matches: 7. CDR3 nucleotides: TGTGCCAGTAGTTCCGACAGGGGGCTGAGTGGCTACACCTTC. This encodes CASSSDRGLSGYTF.

CDR3 protein: CASRGPPFYEQYF. CDR3 coding DNA: TGTGCCAGCAGGGGGCCTCCATTCTACGAGCAGTACTTC. This chain links TRBV27 with TRBJ2-7, with a possible D match to TRBD1 (5 bases). The CDR3 consists of 13 residues. Germline lookup yields CDR1 MNHEY and CDR2 SMNVEV (reference sequence). With 6 bases removed from V and 3 bases from J, the gap between germline ends came to 12 bases.

The chain uses TRBV27 and TRBJ2-1; D may be TRBD2 (5 bases). Germline values: CDR1 MNHEY, CDR2 SMNVEV (reference sequence). The CDR3 loop spans 13 amino acids. Between the trimmed V and J ends, which lost 3 bases and 9 bases, there was a span of 12 bases. The CDR3: CASSFGKRGEQFF. DNA for the CDR3: TGTGCCAGCAGTTTCGGTAAACGGGGTGAGCAGTTCTTC.

The chain employs TRBV5-1 and TRBJ2-1; 12 bases align to TRBD2. Germline values: CDR1 SGHRS, CDR2 YFSETQ. Trimming removed 7 bases from V and 1 base from J; junction bases left unmatched: 6. The CDR3 is made up of 16 amino acids. CDR3 in DNA: TGCGCCAGCCAACTAGCGGGAGGTTTGTCCTACAATGAGCAGTTCTTC. This encodes CASQLAGGLSYNEQFF. The whole variable domain, remainder taken from reference TRBV5-1 and TRBJ2-1, is KAGVTQTPRYLIKTRGQQVTLSCSPISGHRSVSWYQQTPGQGLQFLFEYFSETQRNKGNFPGRFSGRQFSNSRSEMNVSTLELGDSALYLCASQLAGGLSYNEQFFGPGTRLTVL.

The chain has TRBV6-1 and TRBJ1-4, with D hard to call. The CDR3 has 14 amino acids. Trimming shortened V by 4 bases and J by 8 bases, and 14 bases separated the two germline ends. The germline V gene encodes CDR1 MNHNS and CDR2 SASEGT. For the CDR3, the DNA is TGTGCCAGCAGTGGAAGCCCCCGAGGGGAAAAACTGTTTTTT. Its protein product is CASSGSPRGEKLFF.

This chain connects TRBV5-5 to TRBJ1-1; D gene unclear. The V end lost 2 bases, the J end lost 5 bases, and 10 bases lay between the germline ends. Germline V CDR1 and CDR2: SGHKS, YYEKEE (reference sequence). The CDR3 has 13 residues. In DNA, the CDR3 is TGTGCCAGCAGCTTAGGAGACTTTACTGAAGCTTTCTTT. Protein: CASSLGDFTEAFF.

The chain links TRBV30 to TRBJ1-2, with unresolved D. Trimming stripped 5 bases from V and 1 base from J, with 2 bases between. This CDR3 has 10 amino acids. Germline V lookup: CDR1 GTSNPN, CDR2 SVGIG (reference sequence). This CDR3 reads CAWFNYGYTF. CDR3 nucleotide sequence: TGTGCCTGGTTTAACTATGGCTACACCTTC.

The chain combines TRBV7-9 with TRBJ1-2; no reliable D call. The CDR3 has 15 amino acids. From germline, CDR1 is SEHNR and CDR2 FQNEAQ (reference sequence). Between the trimmed V and J ends, which lost 6 bases and 2 bases, there was a span of 16 bases. As DNA, the CDR3 is TGTGCCAGCAGGCCGGGTCAGGTAAAAAACTATGGCTACACCTTC. This encodes CASRPGQVKNYGYTF.

The chain recombines TRBV23-1 with TRBJ1-4; unclear D gene. TRBV23-1 counts as an open reading frame of uncertain function. This CDR3 contains 15 residues. Trimming shortened V by 3 bases and J by 8 bases, and 16 bases separated the two germline ends. In nucleotides, the CDR3 is TGCGCCAGCAGTCACGCCCAGCGGCAAGGGGAAAAACTGTTTTTT. Translated: CASSHAQRQGEKLFF.

This chain joins TRBV7-9 and TRBJ2-3; D may be TRBD2 (6 bases). Germline CDR1 and CDR2: SEHNR and FQNEAQ (reference sequence). V was shortened by 5 bases and J by 2 bases, with 17 bases between the two germline ends. This CDR3 is built from 16 residues. CDR3 region: CASSQEQGGVTDTQYF. CDR3 bases: TGTGCCAGCAGCCAAGAGCAGGGAGGCGTCACAGATACGCAGTATTTT.

The table lists this clone with a few counts. The chain has TRBV27 and TRBJ1-4; no firm D call. The CDR3 has 13 amino acids. V dropped 2 bases and J dropped 4 bases, with 5 bases sitting between them. Germline V CDR1 and CDR2: MNHEY, SMNVEV (reference sequence). The CDR3 loop is CASSLAHNEKLFF. CDR3 nucleotide sequence: TGTGCCAGCAGTTTAGCTCATAATGAAAAACTGTTTTTT. Supplemented by reference TRBV27 and TRBJ1-4, the full variable domain reads EAQVTQNPRYLITVTGKKLTVTCSQNMNHEYMSWYRQDPGLGLRQIYYSMNVEVTDKGDVPEGYKVSRKEKRNFPLILESPSPNQTSLYFCASSLAHNEKLFFGSGTQLSVL.

Concerning this clone: In the same sample, other DNA sequences code for this CDR3. J is TRBJ2-7 and V is TRBV5-4; D is perhaps TRBD1 (6 bases). Germline CDR1 SGHNT, CDR2 YYREEE (reference sequence). V dropped 4 bases and J dropped 1 base, with 12 bases sitting between them. The CDR3 is made up of 14 amino acids. CDR3 region: CASSPADSSYEQYF. CDR3 DNA sequence: TGTGCCAGCAGCCCTGCGGACAGTTCCTACGAGCAGTACTTC.

The chain recombines TRBV7-2 with TRBJ2-1; D remains unclear. The V gene lost 8 bases and the J gene lost 0 bases, with 8 bases spanning the gap. The CDR3 runs to 13 residues. Germline V gene lookup returns CDR1 SGHTA and CDR2 FQGNSA. CDR3 protein: CASELSSYNEQFF. CDR3 nucleotide sequence: TGTGCCAGCGAGTTAAGCTCCTACAATGAGCAGTTCTTC. Full variable domain (outside the CDR3, taken from reference TRBV7-2 and TRBJ2-1): GAGVSQSPSNKVTEKGKDVELRCDPISGHTALYWYRQSLGQGLEFLIYFQGNSAPDKSGLPSDRFSAERTGGSVSTLTIQRTQQEDSAVYLCASELSSYNEQFFGPGTRLTVL.

This clone counts as medium-sized. CDR3 amino acids: CASSYSSGRYNEQFF. The DNA of the CDR3 is TGTGCCAGCAGTTACTCTAGCGGGAGGTACAATGAGCAGTTCTTC. The V and J genes are TRBV6-5 and TRBJ2-1, with 10 positions matching TRBD2. The CDR3 length is 15 residues. V lost 0 bases, J lost 4 bases, and 0 bases stayed unmatched. Germline CDR1 MNHEY, CDR2 SVGAGI.

The V and J genes are TRBV4-2 and TRBJ2-3, with 8 bases identical to TRBD2. J was trimmed by 6 bases and V by 0 bases; bases with no gene match: 2. Germline-derived CDR1 and CDR2 are LGHNA and YNFKEQ. This CDR3 is 14 amino acids long. CDR3 residues: CASSQEAGDDTQYF. CDR3 sequence (DNA): TGTGCCAGCAGCCAAGAAGCGGGGGACGATACGCAGTATTTT.

V gene TRBV7-2 combines with J gene TRBJ2-1, with 9 bases lining up with TRBD2. From germline, CDR1 is SGHTA and CDR2 FQGNSA. The V gene end was trimmed by 1 base and the J gene end by 8 bases; junction bases not matched to a gene: 15. This CDR3 is 18 amino acids long. The CDR3 protein is CASSLVVGALAGAHEQFF. The CDR3 DNA reads as TGTGCCAGCAGCTTAGTAGTGGGGGCCTTAGCGGGGGCCCATGAGCAGTTCTTC.